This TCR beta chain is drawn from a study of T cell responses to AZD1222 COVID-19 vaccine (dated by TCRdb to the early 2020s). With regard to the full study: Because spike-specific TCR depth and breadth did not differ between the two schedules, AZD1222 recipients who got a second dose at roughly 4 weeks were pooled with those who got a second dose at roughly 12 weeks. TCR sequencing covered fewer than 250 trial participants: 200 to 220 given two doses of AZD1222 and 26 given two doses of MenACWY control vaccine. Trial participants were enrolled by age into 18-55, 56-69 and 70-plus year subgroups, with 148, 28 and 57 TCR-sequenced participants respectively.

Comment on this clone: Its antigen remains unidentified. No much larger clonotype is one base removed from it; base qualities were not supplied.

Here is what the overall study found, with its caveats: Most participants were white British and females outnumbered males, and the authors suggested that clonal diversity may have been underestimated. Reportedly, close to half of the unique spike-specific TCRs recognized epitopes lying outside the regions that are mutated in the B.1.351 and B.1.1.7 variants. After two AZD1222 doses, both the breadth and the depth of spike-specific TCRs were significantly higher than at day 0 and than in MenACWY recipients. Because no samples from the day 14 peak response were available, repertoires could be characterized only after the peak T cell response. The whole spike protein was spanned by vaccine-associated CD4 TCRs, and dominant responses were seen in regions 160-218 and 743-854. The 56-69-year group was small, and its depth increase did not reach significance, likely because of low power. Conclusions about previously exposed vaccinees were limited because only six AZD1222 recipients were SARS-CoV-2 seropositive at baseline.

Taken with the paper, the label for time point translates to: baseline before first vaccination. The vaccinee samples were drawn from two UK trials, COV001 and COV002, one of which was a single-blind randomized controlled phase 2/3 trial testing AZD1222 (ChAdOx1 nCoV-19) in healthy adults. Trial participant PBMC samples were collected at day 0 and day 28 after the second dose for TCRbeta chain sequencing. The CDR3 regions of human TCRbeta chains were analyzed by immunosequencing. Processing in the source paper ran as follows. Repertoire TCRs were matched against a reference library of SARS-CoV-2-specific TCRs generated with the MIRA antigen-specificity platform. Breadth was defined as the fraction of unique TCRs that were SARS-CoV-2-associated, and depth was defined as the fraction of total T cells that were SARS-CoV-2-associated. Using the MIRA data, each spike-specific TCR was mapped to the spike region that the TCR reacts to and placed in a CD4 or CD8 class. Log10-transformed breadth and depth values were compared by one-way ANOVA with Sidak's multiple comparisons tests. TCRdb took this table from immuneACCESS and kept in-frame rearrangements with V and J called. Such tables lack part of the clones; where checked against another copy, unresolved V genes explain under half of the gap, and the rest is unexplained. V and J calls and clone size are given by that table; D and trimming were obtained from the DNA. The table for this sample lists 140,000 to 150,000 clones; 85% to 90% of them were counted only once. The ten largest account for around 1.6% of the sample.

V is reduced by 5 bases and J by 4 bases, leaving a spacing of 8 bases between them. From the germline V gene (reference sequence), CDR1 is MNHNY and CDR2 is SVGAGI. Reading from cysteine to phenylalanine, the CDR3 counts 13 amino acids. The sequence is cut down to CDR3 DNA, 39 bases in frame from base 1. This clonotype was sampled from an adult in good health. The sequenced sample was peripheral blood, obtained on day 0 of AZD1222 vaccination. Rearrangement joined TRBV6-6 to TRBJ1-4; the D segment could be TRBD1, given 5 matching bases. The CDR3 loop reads CASSLGRNEKLFF. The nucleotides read TGTGCCAGCAGTCTGGGACGTAATGAAAAACTGTTTTTT.